This T cell receptor beta chain was recorded in a study of blood T cell repertoires in COVID-19. Study overall: From the United States, Italy and Spain came samples of acute and convalescent COVID-19. In each case, the material was cDNA or gDNA derived from T cells, B-cell-depleted T cells, or PBMCs.

The ends lost 4 bases at V and 1 base at J; junction bases unmatched: 3. This CDR3 has 15 residues. CDR1 is LNHDA, CDR2 SQIVND, per germline (reference sequence). Profiled with immunoSEQ multiplex PCR; TCRdb holds only in-frame clones, not every one. The data show 150,000 to 200,000 clones, with approximately 82% seen just once and about 24% held by the top ten. This clone has a single count. This clonotype was obtained from a woman older than 75 with acute or convalescent COVID-19. The sample was peripheral blood. The V call is TRBV19, the J call TRBJ1-1, with TRBD1 identical over 10 bases. CDR3 amino acids: CASSRRQGANTEAFF. The CDR3 nucleotides read TGTGCCAGTAGTAGAAGACAGGGGGCGAACACTGAAGCTTTCTTT.